Below, 6 T cell receptor beta chains from the same sample are listed, as sequenced in a study of siplizumab effects on memory and regulatory T cells. Libraries were prepared by immunoSEQ multiplex PCR; TCRdb keeps only in-frame clonotypes and omits some of them. Among approximately 100,000 clones listed, roughly 94% were seen once. Input material: non-Treg CD4+ T cells sorted from blood. The receptor set was obtained from a human donor in good health.

The chain joins TRBV7-6 to TRBJ1-5; D may be TRBD1 (5 bases). Germline loops: CDR1 SGHVS, CDR2 FNYEAQ. The CDR3 is 17 residues long. V shed 5 bases and J shed 4 bases, with 21 bases lying between them. CDR3 sequence: CASSGSPRQGLNQPQHF. The CDR3 bases are TGTGCCAGCAGCGGATCCCCCCGTCAGGGTCTTAATCAGCCCCAGCATTTT.

CDR3 loop: CASSDGTGHVADTQYF. CDR3 nucleotide sequence: TGTGCCAGCAGCGATGGGACAGGGCATGTGGCAGATACGCAGTATTTT. The chain carries TRBV9 and TRBJ2-3, with 9 bases that match TRBD1. The V gene's germline CDR1 is SGDLS and CDR2 YYNGEE. The ends lost 3 bases at V and 4 bases at J; junction bases unmatched: 9. The CDR3 has 16 residues.

J is TRBJ1-1 and V is TRBV11-2, with D possibly TRBD1 on 6 matching bases. Germline CDR1 is SGHAT and CDR2 is FQNNGV. With 0 bases removed from V and 1 base from J, the gap between germline ends came to 9 bases. The CDR3 spans 15 residues. In DNA, the CDR3 is TGTGCCAGCAGCTTAGAGGGAGGGGGGAACACTGAAGCTTTCTTT. This translates into CASSLEGGGNTEAFF.

This chain uses TRBV4-2 with TRBJ1-5; D is ambiguous. Trimming cost V 0 bases and J 3 bases, with 9 bases left between them. Germline V gene data show CDR1 as LGHNA and CDR2 as YNFKEQ. The CDR3 has 15 residues. The CDR3 nucleotides read TGTGCCAGCAGCCAAGACTCAGGCTTCAATCAGCCCCAGCATTTT. This translates into CASSQDSGFNQPQHF.

The chain links TRBV19 to TRBJ2-5, with TRBD1 identical over 8 bases. This CDR3 is 14 amino acids long. Germline CDR1 reads LNHDA; CDR2 reads SQIVND (reference sequence). The trim removed 5 bases at V and 2 bases at J, leaving 4 bases unmatched. Here the CDR3 DNA reads TGTGCCAGTAGTGTGAACAGGGGGCAAGAGACCCAGTACTTC. This gives the protein CASSVNRGQETQYF.

J is TRBJ1-5 and V is TRBV19; D uncertain. V was cut by 5 bases and J by 5 bases, with 13 bases left in between. This CDR3 is 14 amino acids long. The germline V gene encodes CDR1 LNHDA and CDR2 SQIVND (reference sequence). The CDR3 loop is CASSRTREYQPQHF. DNA of the CDR3: TGTGCCAGTAGTCGGACGCGAGAATATCAGCCCCAGCATTTT.